The T cell receptor (beta chain) described here comes from a study of OX40 agonist ivuxolimab in advanced cancers. Regarding the complete study: The costimulatory receptor OX40 (CD134) was targeted by ivuxolimab, a fully human IgG2 agonistic monoclonal antibody. Partial responses were achieved by three dose-escalation patients, of whom one had hepatocellular carcinoma and two had cutaneous melanoma. The paper covers the monotherapy dose-escalation part of the phase I ivuxolimab trial, which included N ≈ 57 patients. Patients were allowed to have had prior anti-PD-1, anti-PD-L1 or anti-CTLA-4 therapy, and approximately 40% of the dose-escalation patients had previously received checkpoint inhibitors. The dose-escalation cohort was about 87% male with a mean age of about 54 years, ranging from about 23 to 85. Of the roughly 50 dose-escalation patients, hepatocellular carcinoma was present in approximately 20, melanoma in around 15, renal cell carcinoma in 9 and head and neck cancer in 9. Intravenous ivuxolimab was administered to patients every 2 weeks at six dose levels: 0.01, 0.1, 0.3, 1.5, 3 and 10 mg/kg. Peripheral TCRbeta sequencing aimed to test whether ivuxolimab altered TCR sequence diversity and caused clonal T-cell expansion. Beyond this particular receptor, the publication reports: At doses of 0.1 to 3.0 mg/kg, clonal expansion of both CD4+ and CD8+ T cells in blood was seen between baseline and week 6. After ivuxolimab, more expanded clones were found on average in CD8+ T cells than in CD4+ T cells. Low levels of normalized T-cell clonal expansion were also seen in some patients who did not respond. In the 0.1-3.0 mg/kg groups, partial responders had among the lowest normalized peripheral clonal expansion, particularly in CD8+ T cells. The antigen specificity of the clonally expanded peripheral T cells was not determined.

For this chain, trimming is 3 bases at the V end and 7 bases at the J end, and the number of junction bases without a gene match is 5. There are 14 amino acids in the CDR3, from cysteine to phenylalanine inclusive. The CDR3 DNA has 42 bases and is translated from base 1. From a lookup of the germline V gene, CDR1 and CDR2 are SGHRS and YFSETQ. The trial excluded patients who had a history of autoimmune disease or who were on systemic immunosuppression. Peripheral blood for TCR sequencing was collected from all dose cohorts at baseline, on cycle 4 day 1, and on cycle 7 day 1. The samples were drawn from a first-in-human, open-label, multicenter phase I dose-escalation trial of ivuxolimab. Adults with locally advanced or metastatic melanoma, renal cell carcinoma, hepatocellular carcinoma or head and neck squamous cell carcinoma were enrolled in the trial. Before TCR sequencing, CD4+ and CD8+ T cells were separately sorted from peripheral blood.

For sequencing of the TCRbeta CDR3 region, genomic DNA was extracted from the sorted cells. TCRbeta CDR3 regions were sequenced using the immunoSEQ Assay. TCRdb obtained this table from immuneACCESS and retained in-frame rearrangements with V and J assigned. These tables miss some clones; where compared with another copy, unresolved V genes account for less than half of the shortfall, and the remainder is unexplained. The sample includes roughly 80,000 clones, with around 90% observed a single time. Of the sample, 1.5% to 2% is held by the ten largest clones. Remarks on this clone: What this receptor recognizes is not known. The record has no base qualities; no much larger clone is one base away.

The sample consisted of CD4+ or CD8+ T cells sorted from blood, taken in a trial of the OX40 agonist ivuxolimab. The receptor's source is an adult with an advanced solid tumor such as melanoma, head and neck, liver or kidney cancer. This chain is built from TRBV5-1 and TRBJ2-1, with 9 central nucleotides matching TRBD2. The bases read TGCGCCAGCAGCTGGTGGACTAGCGAGAATGAGCAGTTCTTC. The resulting protein is CASSWWTSENEQFF.